One T cell receptor (beta chain) is described in this entry. What it binds is unknown. V was shortened by 0 bases and J by 6 bases, with 12 bases between the two germline ends. Germline values: CDR1 LGHNA, CDR2 YNFKEQ. This CDR3 has 15 amino acids. Time point of the sample: cycle 4 day 1 (C4D1), after less than 7 weeks of nivolumab. Every one of the patients relapsed after autologous stem cell transplantation (brentuximab vedotin exposure was variable). By magnetic negative selection, CD4+ T cells were purified from thawed PBMCs. The data were produced by immunoSEQ multiplex PCR, yet TCRdb's version contains in-frame clones alone and is incomplete. The table includes 30,000 or so clones, 80% to 90% detected once. This sample was included in a study of PD-1 blockade in classical Hodgkin lymphoma. Findings and limits, study-wide: The study reported lower baseline TCR diversity in newly diagnosed patients than in healthy donors.

The material sequenced was CD4+ T cells from blood, taken before the fourth cycle of nivolumab. The chain links TRBV4-2 to TRBJ1-5; TRBD1 might be the D (6 bases). This TCR was sampled from a human donor with classical Hodgkin lymphoma. The DNA of the CDR3 is TGTGCCAGCAGCCAAGAAGGGCAACAGGGTCAGCCCCAGCATTTT. It translates to CASSQEGQQGQPQHF.